The 30 T cell receptor beta chains below come from one sample, sequenced in a study of vaccination effects on CD4 cells after COVID-19. Profiling relied on immunoSEQ multiplex PCR, and the TCRdb table lists in-frame clones only, not all of them. Of around 60,000 clones listed, more than 70% were seen once; the top ten hold around 1.2%. Their cognate antigens are unknown. Under the ViraFEST assay, PBMC were stimulated with viral peptide pools so that antigen-specific CD4+ T cells expanded. Sequencing was performed afterwards. Cultured cells yielded isolated CD4+ T cells after roughly 11 days. The cohort was immunized with two doses of either the BNT162b2 or mRNA-1273 vaccine. The sequencing used CD4+ T cells from PBMCs cultured with HCoV-229E spike peptides, collected after COVID-19 vaccination. Receptors originate from a human donor who received a COVID-19 vaccine.

V and J are TRBV7-2 and TRBJ1-1; weak D call: TRBD1 (5 bases). V was pared by 3 bases and J by 7 bases, with 12 bases between. Germline values: CDR1 SGHTA, CDR2 FQGNSA. The CDR3 runs 13 residues. This CDR3 reads CASSFFGHLEAFF. In nucleotides, the CDR3 is TGTGCCAGCAGCTTCTTTGGACATCTTGAAGCTTTCTTT.

The chain carries TRBV7-3 and TRBJ1-1; D gene ambiguous. The CDR3 is 13 amino acids. CDR1 SGHTA and CDR2 FQGTGA come from the germline V gene. Trimming cost V 0 bases and J 2 bases, with 4 bases left between them. The CDR3 sequence: CASSLTLNTEAFF. CDR3 in DNA: TGTGCCAGCAGCTTAACCCTTAACACTGAAGCTTTCTTT.

V gene TRBV7-7 combines with J gene TRBJ2-5, with TRBD2 as a possible D gene (6 bases). The CDR3 sequence is 17 residues long. Germline values: CDR1 SSHAT, CDR2 FNYEAQ (reference sequence). Trimming cost V 5 bases and J 4 bases, with 23 bases left between them. CDR3 sequence reads: CASSVSSTRGGRETQYF. For the CDR3, the DNA is TGTGCCAGCAGCGTCTCATCCACTAGGGGAGGACGAGAGACCCAGTACTTC.

The chain couples TRBV14 to TRBJ2-5; tentatively, D is TRBD2 (5 bases). Deletions cut 0 bases from V and 4 bases from J, with 12 bases between. The CDR3 length is 15 residues. The V gene's germline CDR1 is SGHDN and CDR2 FVKESK. CDR3 residues: CASSQDLLVTETQYF. CDR3 bases: TGTGCCAGCAGCCAAGATTTACTAGTCACAGAGACCCAGTACTTC.

This clone appeared a few times. The chain links TRBV19 to TRBJ1-3; weak D call: TRBD1 (6 bases). The length of the CDR3 is 13 residues. V gave up 6 bases and J gave up 0 bases, with 6 bases separating them. CDR1 and CDR2 (germline): LNHDA, SQIVND (reference sequence). The CDR3 nucleotides read TGTGCCAGTAGCAGGGGCTCTGGAAACACCATATATTTT. Amino acids: CASSRGSGNTIYF.

V usage is TRBV4-1 and J usage is TRBJ2-6, with D possibly TRBD2 on 5 matching bases. The germline CDR1 and CDR2 sequences are MGHRA and YSYEKL. Trimming removed 1 base from V and 1 base from J, with 11 bases in between. This CDR3 comprises 17 residues. CDR3 nucleotides: TGCGCCAGCAGCCAAGGTATGGAGGTATCTGGGGCCAACGTCCTGACTTTC. This codes for CASSQGMEVSGANVLTF.

J is TRBJ2-3 and V is TRBV6-4, with 8 positions matching TRBD2. Germline V gene lookup returns CDR1 MRHNA and CDR2 SNTAGT. CDR3 length equals 14 residues. The ends lost 7 bases at V and 2 bases at J; junction bases unmatched: 5. CDR3 nucleotides: TGTGCCAGCAATCCGGGGGGGGTCACAGATACGCAGTATTTT. Protein: CASNPGGVTDTQYF.

This rearrangement joins TRBV11-2 to TRBJ2-2, with D perhaps matching TRBD2 (7 bases). Deletions cut 5 bases from V and 2 bases from J, with 18 bases between. This CDR3 region has 17 residues. Per germline, CDR1 SGHAT and CDR2 FQNNGV. The DNA for the CDR3 is TGTGCCAGCAGCCCAAACAGAGGGGGGGGAAACACCGGGGAGCTGTTTTTT. Residues: CASSPNRGGGNTGELFF.

This sequence joins TRBV5-1 and TRBJ1-1; D gene ambiguous. V dropped 4 bases and J dropped 0 bases, with 13 bases sitting between them. Germline-derived CDR1 and CDR2 are SGHRS and YFSETQ. The CDR3 loop spans 15 amino acids. The CDR3 nucleotides are TGCGCCAGCAGCGCAGGAAGTGGGGTGAACACTGAAGCTTTCTTT. Protein sequence: CASSAGSGVNTEAFF.

The genes are TRBV5-1 and TRBJ2-5; TRBD2 is a possible D gene (6 bases). Trimming left V 1 base short and J 6 bases short, with 13 bases between. CDR1 is SGHRS and CDR2 is YFSETQ in the germline V gene. The CDR3 extends over 14 amino acids. The CDR3 is CASSLSRGQKTQYF. CDR3 coding DNA: TGCGCCAGCAGCTTGTCGCGGGGTCAAAAGACCCAGTACTTC. Full variable domain (rest looked up from reference TRBV5-1 and TRBJ2-5): KAGVTQTPRYLIKTRGQQVTLSCSPISGHRSVSWYQQTPGQGLQFLFEYFSETQRNKGNFPGRFSGRQFSNSRSEMNVSTLELGDSALYLCASSLSRGQKTQYFGPGTRLLVL.

In its sample, this clone was seen a few times. The V and J genes are TRBV21-1 and TRBJ2-2; the DNA was not used to check the table's D call, TRBD1. TRBV21-1 represents a pseudogene. The length of the CDR3 is 15 residues. CDR3 residues: CATQSGRGNTGELFF. The CDR3 bases are TGTGCCACCCAAAGCGGCAGGGGAAACACCGGGGAGCTGTTTTTT.

The chain has TRBV30 and TRBJ1-1, with D unclear. Germline V gene lookup returns CDR1 GTSNPN and CDR2 SVGIG (reference sequence). Deletions cut 2 bases from V and 4 bases from J, with 5 bases between. The CDR3 length is 11 residues. CDR3 amino acids: CAWSRVTEAFF. CDR3 DNA sequence: TGTGCCTGGAGTAGGGTCACTGAAGCTTTCTTT. Full variable domain (remainder filled in from reference TRBV30 and TRBJ1-1): SQTIHQWPATLVQPVGSPLSLECTVEGTSNPNLYWYRQAAGRGLQLLFYSVGIGQISSEVPQNLSASRPQDRQFILSSKKLLLSDSGFYLCAWSRVTEAFFGQGTRLTVV.

The CDR3: CASSHYRGDGPSGANVLTF. DNA of the CDR3: TGTGCCAGCAGCCATTACCGGGGGGACGGTCCCTCTGGGGCCAACGTCCTGACTTTC. The rearrangement joins TRBV3-1 (or the pseudogene TRBV3-2) to TRBJ2-6, with TRBD2 matching 7 bases. Germline V gene sequence: CDR1 LGHDT, CDR2 YNNKEL (reference sequence). Trimming cost V 3 bases and J 0 bases; bases outside gene matches: 11. The CDR3 has 19 residues.

This chain joins TRBV18 and TRBJ1-4; D gene uncertain. Trimming shortened V by 4 bases and J by 0 bases, and 18 bases separated the two germline ends. Germline V gene data show CDR1 as KGHSH and CDR2 as LQKENI. This CDR3 comprises 18 residues. CDR3 sequence (DNA): TGTGCCAGCTCACGTGACCACATAGGCTTTGCAACTAATGAAAAACTGTTTTTT. Translating it yields CASSRDHIGFATNEKLFF.

V usage is TRBV5-1 and J usage is TRBJ1-3; 7 nucleotides align to TRBD1. Germline CDR1 reads SGHRS; CDR2 reads YFSETQ. Trimming cost V 2 bases and J 3 bases; bases outside gene matches: 5. The CDR3 is 15 residues long. The CDR3 DNA reads as TGCGCCAGCAGCTTACAGGGGAATGATGGAAACACCATATATTTT. This sequence encodes CASSLQGNDGNTIYF.

The table lists this clone with a count of one. The chain couples TRBV5-1 to TRBJ2-7; D may be TRBD2 (6 bases). The CDR3 sequence is 13 residues long. Germline assignment: CDR1 SGHRS and CDR2 YFSETQ. The V and J ends lost 0 bases and 5 bases respectively, with 9 bases between them. The CDR3 region is CASSLGGDHEQYV. In DNA, the CDR3 is TGCGCCAGCAGCTTGGGGGGGGACCACGAGCAGTACGTC.

In DNA form, the CDR3 reads TGTGCCAGCAGTTACAACGTGAGGGAATATAGCAATCAGCCCCAGCATTTT. Amino acid sequence: CASSYNVREYSNQPQHF. The chain recombines TRBV6-2 or TRBV6-3 with TRBJ1-5, with unresolved D. V was trimmed by 2 bases and J by 0 bases, leaving 14 bases between them. The CDR3 runs to 17 residues. CDR1 and CDR2 from the germline V gene are MNHEY and SVGEGT.

This chain connects TRBV4-3 to TRBJ1-4; 7 nucleotides match TRBD1. The CDR3 runs 15 residues. Germline-derived CDR1 and CDR2 are LGHNA and YSLEER. The trim removed 2 bases at V and 4 bases at J, leaving 4 bases unmatched. The CDR3 protein is CASSQTDRSNEKLFF. Written as DNA, the CDR3 is TGCGCCAGCAGCCAAACGGACAGGAGTAATGAAAAACTGTTTTTT.

The chain has TRBV5-1 and TRBJ2-5, with D perhaps TRBD1 (5 bases). Trimming shortened V by 4 bases and J by 3 bases, and 10 bases separated the two germline ends. The length of the CDR3 is 13 residues. Germline-derived CDR1 and CDR2 are SGHRS and YFSETQ. CDR3 loop: CASSPLGEETQYF. The CDR3 region has the DNA TGCGCCAGCAGCCCCCTAGGGGAAGAGACCCAGTACTTC.

V is TRBV12-3 or TRBV12-4 and J is TRBJ2-2; no definite D call. V lost 6 bases, J lost 4 bases, and 6 bases lay in between. The CDR3 extends over 12 amino acids. The CDR3 coding sequence is TGTGCCAGCAGCATCAGCACCGGGGAGCTGTTTTTT. Translating gives CASSISTGELFF.

The rearrangement links TRBV30 to TRBJ2-3; TRBD1 matches 9 bases. The CDR3 runs to 14 residues. The V segment lost 4 bases and the J segment 3 bases; nucleotides outside the gene matches: 5. Per germline, CDR1 GTSNPN and CDR2 SVGIG (reference sequence). The CDR3 DNA reads as TGTGCCTGGACCTACAGGGGGCATACAGATACGCAGTATTTT. It translates to CAWTYRGHTDTQYF.

This chain joins TRBV5-1 and TRBJ1-4; D is possibly TRBD1 (5 bases). The CDR3 is made up of 14 amino acids. Germline CDR1 and CDR2: SGHRS and YFSETQ. V lost 3 bases and J 6 bases, leaving 12 bases between the germline ends. The chain's CDR3 is CASSYQGVHEKLFF. The CDR3 nucleotides are TGCGCCAGCAGCTACCAGGGTGTTCATGAAAAACTGTTTTTT.

The rearrangement links TRBV5-1 to TRBJ1-1, with 7 bases identical to TRBD1. Germline V CDR1 and CDR2: SGHRS, YFSETQ. V gave up 0 bases and J gave up 0 bases; unmatched junction bases: 5. This CDR3 spans 16 amino acids. CDR3 nucleotide sequence: TGCGCCAGCAGCTTGGTTACAGGGGACATGAACACTGAAGCTTTCTTT. It translates to CASSLVTGDMNTEAFF. The entire variable domain, with the rest obtained from reference TRBV5-1 and TRBJ1-1, is as follows: KAGVTQTPRYLIKTRGQQVTLSCSPISGHRSVSWYQQTPGQGLQFLFEYFSETQRNKGNFPGRFSGRQFSNSRSEMNVSTLELGDSALYLCASSLVTGDMNTEAFFGQGTRLTVV.

The chain has TRBV5-1 and TRBJ2-1, with 8 bases fitting TRBD2. The germline V gene has CDR1 SGHRS and CDR2 YFSETQ. J lost 4 bases, V lost 2 bases, and 5 bases had no gene match. The CDR3 is 15 amino acids. The CDR3 spells CASSFNSGEYNEQFF. CDR3 nucleotide sequence: TGCGCCAGCAGCTTTAATAGCGGGGAGTACAATGAGCAGTTCTTC.

The chain uses TRBV7-3 and TRBJ2-5, with 9 bases matching TRBD1. Germline CDR1 reads SGHTA; CDR2 reads FQGTGA. The CDR3 has 16 residues. V dropped 3 bases and J dropped 4; count of bases not matched to a gene: 9. CDR3: CASSLQGQGTGETQYF. CDR3 sequence (DNA): TGTGCCAGCAGCTTGCAAGGACAGGGGACGGGAGAGACCCAGTACTTC.

This CDR3 is CATSDRRQGDTGELFF. CDR3 bases: TGTGCCACCAGTGATAGGAGACAGGGAGACACCGGGGAGCTGTTTTTT. The chain employs TRBV24-1 and TRBJ2-2, with TRBD1 matching over 7 bases. V was pared by 3 bases and J by 3 bases, with 6 bases of the junction left unmatched. This CDR3 comprises 16 residues. From germline, CDR1 is KGHDR and CDR2 SFDVKD.

This clone was picked up a small number of times. The V and J genes are TRBV5-1 and TRBJ1-6; 7 bases map to TRBD1. The CDR3 length is 17 residues. Germline CDR1 reads SGHRS; CDR2 reads YFSETQ. Unmatched junction bases numbered 8, after V lost 0 bases and J lost 5 bases. CDR3 bases: TGCGCCAGCAGCTTGGATAACAGGGGCCTTGATAATTCACCCCTCCACTTT. Amino acids: CASSLDNRGLDNSPLHF.

The rearrangement joins TRBV6-5 to TRBJ2-5, with D unresolved. The length of the CDR3 is 14 residues. The germline V and J ends were trimmed by 7 bases and 3 bases, with 15 bases remaining between them. The germline gives CDR1 MNHEY, CDR2 SVGAGI. DNA of the CDR3: TGTGCCAGCACCCCTCAGTATGGGGAAGAGACCCAGTACTTC. Encoded protein: CASTPQYGEETQYF.

This clone was found once. The V call is TRBV5-6, the J call TRBJ2-1, with D possibly TRBD1 on 6 matching bases. The CDR3 contains 14 residues. Germline V CDR1 and CDR2: SGHDT, YYEEEE. The germline V and J ends were trimmed by 5 bases and 9 bases, with 18 bases remaining between them. CDR3 in DNA: TGTGCCAGCAGGTCCAGGGGACCGGCCGGTGAGCAGTTCTTC. It codes for CASRSRGPAGEQFF. Looking up the rest from reference TRBV5-6 and TRBJ2-1 gives the full variable domain: DAGVTQSPTHLIKTRGQQVTLRCSPKSGHDTVSWYQQALGQGPQFIFQYYEEEERQRGNFPDRFSGHQFPNYSSELNVNALLLGDSALYLCASRSRGPAGEQFFGPGTRLTVL.

This chain joins TRBV4-3 and TRBJ1-2; D not certain. The CDR3 loop spans 15 amino acids. Between the trimmed V and J ends, which lost 3 bases and 6 bases, there was a span of 17 bases. From germline, CDR1 is LGHNA and CDR2 YSLEER. This CDR3 reads CASSQIQLASDGYTF. The CDR3 DNA is TGCGCCAGCAGCCAGATTCAACTTGCGAGTGATGGCTACACCTTC.